This T cell receptor (beta chain) was identified during a study of blood T cell repertoires in COVID-19. Study-level background: The origin of the acute and convalescent COVID-19 samples was the United States, Italy and Spain.

There are a few counts of this clone. Profiling relied on immunoSEQ multiplex PCR, and the TCRdb table lists in-frame clones only, not all of them. Of tens of thousands of clones detected, under 85% appear once; the ten largest clones hold 6.5%. Germline trimming cut 6 bases from V and 5 bases from J; bases unmatched to any gene: 4. The V gene's germline CDR1 is LNHDA and CDR2 SQIVND (reference sequence). The CDR3 runs 15 residues. This sequence joins TRBV19 and TRBJ2-3, with 14 bases matching TRBD2. The sequenced sample was peripheral blood. The clonotype was recovered from a middle-aged man with COVID-19, enrolled during active disease. The CDR3 here is CASSRGTSGGDTQYF. DNA for the CDR3: TGTGCCAGTAGCCGGGGGACTAGCGGGGGAGATACGCAGTATTTT.